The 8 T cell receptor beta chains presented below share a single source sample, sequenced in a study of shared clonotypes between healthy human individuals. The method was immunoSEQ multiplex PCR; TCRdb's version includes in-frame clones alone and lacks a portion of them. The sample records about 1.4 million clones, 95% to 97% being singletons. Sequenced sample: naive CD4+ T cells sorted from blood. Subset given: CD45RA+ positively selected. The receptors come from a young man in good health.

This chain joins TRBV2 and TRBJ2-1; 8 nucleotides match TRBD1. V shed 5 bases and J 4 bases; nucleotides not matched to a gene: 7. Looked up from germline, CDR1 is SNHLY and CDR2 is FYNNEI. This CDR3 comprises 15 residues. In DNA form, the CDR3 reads TGTGCCAGCAGTCCGGACAGGGCCGCTTACAATGAGCAGTTCTTC. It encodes CASSPDRAAYNEQFF.

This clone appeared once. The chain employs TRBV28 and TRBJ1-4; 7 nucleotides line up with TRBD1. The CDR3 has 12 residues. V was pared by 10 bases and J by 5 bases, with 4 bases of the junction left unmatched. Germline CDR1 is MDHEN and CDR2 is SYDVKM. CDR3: CATRTGNEKLFF. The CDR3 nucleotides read TGTGCCACCCGGACAGGCAATGAAAAACTGTTTTTT. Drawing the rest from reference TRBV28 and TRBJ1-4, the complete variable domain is DVKVTQSSRYLVKRTGEKVFLECVQDMDHENMFWYRQDPGLGLRLIYFSYDVKMKEKGDIPEGYSVSREKKERFSLILESASTNQTSMYLCATRTGNEKLFFGSGTQLSVL.

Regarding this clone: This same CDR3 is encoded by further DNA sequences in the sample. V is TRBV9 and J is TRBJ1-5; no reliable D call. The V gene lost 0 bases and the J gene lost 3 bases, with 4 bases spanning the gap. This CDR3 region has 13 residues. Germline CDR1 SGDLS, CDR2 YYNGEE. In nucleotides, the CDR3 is TGTGCCAGCAGCGTAGGGGTCAATCAGCCCCAGCATTTT. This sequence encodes CASSVGVNQPQHF.

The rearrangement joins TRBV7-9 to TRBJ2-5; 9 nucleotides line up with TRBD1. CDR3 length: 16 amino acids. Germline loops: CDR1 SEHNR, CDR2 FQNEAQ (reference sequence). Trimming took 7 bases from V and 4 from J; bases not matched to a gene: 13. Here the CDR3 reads CASTRDRVVLRETQYF. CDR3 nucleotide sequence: TGTGCCAGCACCCGGGACAGGGTTGTTCTGAGAGAGACCCAGTACTTC.

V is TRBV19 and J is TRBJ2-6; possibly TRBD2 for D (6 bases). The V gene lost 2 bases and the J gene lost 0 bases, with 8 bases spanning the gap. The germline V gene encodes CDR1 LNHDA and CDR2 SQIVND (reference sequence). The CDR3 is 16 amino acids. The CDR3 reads CASSIRGSSGANVLTF. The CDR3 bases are TGTGCCAGTAGTATACGGGGGAGCTCTGGGGCCAACGTCCTGACTTTC.

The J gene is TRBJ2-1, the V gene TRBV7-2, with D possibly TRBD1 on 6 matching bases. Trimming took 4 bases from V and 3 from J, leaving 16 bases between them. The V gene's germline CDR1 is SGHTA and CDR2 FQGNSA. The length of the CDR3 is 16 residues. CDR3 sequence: CASSYDHRAYYNEQFF. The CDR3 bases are TGTGCCAGCAGCTATGACCACAGGGCCTACTACAATGAGCAGTTCTTC.

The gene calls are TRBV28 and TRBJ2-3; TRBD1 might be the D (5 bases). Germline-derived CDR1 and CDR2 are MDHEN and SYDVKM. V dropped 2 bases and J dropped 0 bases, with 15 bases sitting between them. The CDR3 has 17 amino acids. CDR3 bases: TGTGCCAGCAGTTTAGTGCTACAGGTAGCTAGCACAGATACGCAGTATTTT. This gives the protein CASSLVLQVASTDTQYF.

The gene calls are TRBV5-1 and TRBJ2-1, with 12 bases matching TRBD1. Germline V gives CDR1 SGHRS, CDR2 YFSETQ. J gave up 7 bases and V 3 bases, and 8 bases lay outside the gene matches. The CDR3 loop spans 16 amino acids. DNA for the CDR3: TGCGCCAGCAGCTCAGCTTCGGGACAGGGGGCAAATGAGCAGTTCTTC. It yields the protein CASSSASGQGANEQFF.